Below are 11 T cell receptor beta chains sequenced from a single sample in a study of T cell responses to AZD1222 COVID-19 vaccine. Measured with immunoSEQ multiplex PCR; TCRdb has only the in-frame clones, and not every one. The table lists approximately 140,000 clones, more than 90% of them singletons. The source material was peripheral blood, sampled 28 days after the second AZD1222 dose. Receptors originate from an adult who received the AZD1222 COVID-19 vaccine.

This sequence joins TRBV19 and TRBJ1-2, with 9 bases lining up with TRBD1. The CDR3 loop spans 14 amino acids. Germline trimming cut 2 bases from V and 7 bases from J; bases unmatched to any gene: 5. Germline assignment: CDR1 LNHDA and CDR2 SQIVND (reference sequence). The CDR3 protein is CASSITGQGTGYTF. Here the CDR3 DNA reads TGTGCCAGTAGTATAACTGGACAGGGGACTGGCTACACCTTC.

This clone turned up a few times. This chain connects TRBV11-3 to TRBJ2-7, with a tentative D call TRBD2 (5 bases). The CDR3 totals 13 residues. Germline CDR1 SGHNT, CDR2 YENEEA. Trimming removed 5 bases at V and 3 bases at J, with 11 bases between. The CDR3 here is CASSLGRVYEQYF. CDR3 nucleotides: TGTGCCAGCAGCCTGGGGAGAGTCTACGAGCAGTACTTC.

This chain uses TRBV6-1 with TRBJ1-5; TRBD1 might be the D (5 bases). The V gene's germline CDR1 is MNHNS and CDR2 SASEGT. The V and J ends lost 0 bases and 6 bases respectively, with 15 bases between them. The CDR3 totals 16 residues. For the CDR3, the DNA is TGTGCCAGCAGTGAAGCGGTCCCGAGCGGGGGTCAGCCCCAGCATTTT. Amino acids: CASSEAVPSGGQPQHF.

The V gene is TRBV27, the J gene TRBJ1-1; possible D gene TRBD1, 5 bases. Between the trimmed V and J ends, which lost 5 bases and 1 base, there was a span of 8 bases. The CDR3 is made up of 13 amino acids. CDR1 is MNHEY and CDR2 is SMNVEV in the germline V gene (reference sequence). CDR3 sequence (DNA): TGTGCCAGCAGTCACGGACAGAACACTGAAGCTTTCTTT. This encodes CASSHGQNTEAFF.

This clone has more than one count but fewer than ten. The CDR3 spells CASSINRDENTGELFF. For the CDR3, the DNA is TGTGCCAGCAGCATTAACAGGGATGAGAACACCGGGGAGCTGTTTTTT. The genes are TRBV5-4 and TRBJ2-2; possibly TRBD1 for D (6 bases). CDR1 is SGHNT and CDR2 is YYREEE in the germline V gene (reference sequence). The CDR3 sequence is 16 residues long. Trimming took off 4 bases at V and 1 base at J, with 14 bases between the two ends.

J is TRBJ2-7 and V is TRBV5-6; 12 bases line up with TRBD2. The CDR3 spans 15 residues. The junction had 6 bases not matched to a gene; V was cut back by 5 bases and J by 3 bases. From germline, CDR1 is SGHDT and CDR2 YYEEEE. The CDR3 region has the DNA TGTGCCAGCAGTCTCCTAGCGGGAGGGCTCTACGAGCAGTACTTC. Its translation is CASSLLAGGLYEQYF. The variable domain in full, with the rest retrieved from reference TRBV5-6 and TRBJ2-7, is DAGVTQSPTHLIKTRGQQVTLRCSPKSGHDTVSWYQQALGQGPQFIFQYYEEEERQRGNFPDRFSGHQFPNYSSELNVNALLLGDSALYLCASSLLAGGLYEQYFGPGTRLTVT.

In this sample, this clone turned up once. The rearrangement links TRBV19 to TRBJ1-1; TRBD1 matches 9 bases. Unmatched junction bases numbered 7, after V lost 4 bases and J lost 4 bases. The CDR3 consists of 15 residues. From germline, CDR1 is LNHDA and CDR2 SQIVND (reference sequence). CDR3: CASSTTGTGLTEAFF. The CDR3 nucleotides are TGTGCCAGTAGTACTACCGGGACAGGGCTCACTGAAGCTTTCTTT.

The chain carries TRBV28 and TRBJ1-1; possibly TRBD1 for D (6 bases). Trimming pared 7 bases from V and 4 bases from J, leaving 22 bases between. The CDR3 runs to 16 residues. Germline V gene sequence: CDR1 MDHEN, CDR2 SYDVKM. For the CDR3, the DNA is TGTGCCAGCAATAGAAGATACAGGGCCGGAGGCACTGAAGCTTTCTTT. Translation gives CASNRRYRAGGTEAFF.

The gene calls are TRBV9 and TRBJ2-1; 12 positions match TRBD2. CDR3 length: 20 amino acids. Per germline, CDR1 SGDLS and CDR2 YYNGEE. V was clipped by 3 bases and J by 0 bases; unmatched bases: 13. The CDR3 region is CASSEPGLAGQESSYNEQFF. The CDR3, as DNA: TGTGCCAGCAGCGAGCCGGGACTAGCGGGTCAGGAAAGCTCCTACAATGAGCAGTTCTTC.

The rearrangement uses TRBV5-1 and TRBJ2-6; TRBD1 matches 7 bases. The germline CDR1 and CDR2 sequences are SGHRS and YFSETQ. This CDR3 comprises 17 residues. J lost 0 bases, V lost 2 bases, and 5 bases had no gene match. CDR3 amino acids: CASSFTGDPSGANVLTF. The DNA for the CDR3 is TGCGCCAGCAGCTTTACAGGGGACCCCTCTGGGGCCAACGTCCTGACTTTC.

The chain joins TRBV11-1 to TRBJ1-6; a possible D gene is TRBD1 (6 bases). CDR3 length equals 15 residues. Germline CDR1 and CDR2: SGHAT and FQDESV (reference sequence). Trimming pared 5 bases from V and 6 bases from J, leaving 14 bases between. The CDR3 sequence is CASSEKQGGNSPLHF. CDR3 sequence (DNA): TGTGCCAGCAGCGAAAAACAGGGTGGTAATTCACCCCTCCACTTT.